This TCR beta chain was profiled in a study of cytomegalovirus exposure and HLA in healthy donors. Study-level findings and limits: Cytomegalovirus-associated status was assigned to around 160 TCR beta chains. With high specificity and sensitivity, the classifier reportedly diagnosed cytomegalovirus status.

Generated by immunoSEQ multiplex PCR, the TCRdb table keeps only in-frame clones and is missing some. The data contain over 150,000 clones, about 90% of them seen just once; the ten biggest clones take up approximately 10%. Concerning this clone: What it recognizes is unknown.

The CDR3 loop spans 13 amino acids. The germline V gene has CDR1 SQVTM and CDR2 ANQGSEA. The trim removed 4 bases at V and 4 bases at J, leaving 6 bases unmatched. The sequenced sample consisted of PBMCs. This chain uses TRBV29-1 with TRBJ2-7, with 8 bases identical to TRBD1. This TCR came from a woman aged 18-29 years in good health and CMV-seropositive. CDR3 DNA: TGCAGCGTTGGTAGGCAGGGGGCGTACGAGCAGTACTTC. This sequence encodes CSVGRQGAYEQYF.